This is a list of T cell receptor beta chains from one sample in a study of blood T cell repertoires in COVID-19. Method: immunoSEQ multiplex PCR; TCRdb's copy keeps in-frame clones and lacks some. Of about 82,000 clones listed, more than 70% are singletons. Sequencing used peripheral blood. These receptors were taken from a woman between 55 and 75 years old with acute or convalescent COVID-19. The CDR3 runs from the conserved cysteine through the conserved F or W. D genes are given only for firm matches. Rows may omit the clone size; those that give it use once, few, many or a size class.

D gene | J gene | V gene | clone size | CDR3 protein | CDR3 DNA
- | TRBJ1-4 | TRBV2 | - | CASSYRAPTNEKLFF | TGTGCCAGCAGTTACAGGGCTCCAACTAATGAAAAACTGTTTTTT
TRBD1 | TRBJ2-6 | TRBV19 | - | CASRDRGGSGANVLTF | TGTGCCAGTCGGGACAGGGGAGGATCGGGGGCCAACGTCCTGACTTTC
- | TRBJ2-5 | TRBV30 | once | CAWTDYSPGTQYF | TGTGCCTGGACGGACTATTCGCCGGGGACCCAGTACTTC
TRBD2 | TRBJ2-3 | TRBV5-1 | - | CASSLPKTSGTDTQYF | TGCGCCAGCAGCTTGCCCAAAACTAGCGGCACAGATACGCAGTATTTT
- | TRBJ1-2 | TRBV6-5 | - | CASSRPGEGGYTF | TGTGCCAGCAGCAGACCGGGGGAGGGTGGCTACACCTTC
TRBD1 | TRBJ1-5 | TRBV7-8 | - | CASGTGHEQPQHF | TGTGCCAGCGGGACAGGGCACGAGCAGCCCCAGCATTTT
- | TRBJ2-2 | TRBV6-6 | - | CASSPGTVNTGELFF | TGTGCCAGCAGCCCCGGGACTGTGAACACCGGGGAGCTGTTTTTT
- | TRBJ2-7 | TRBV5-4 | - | CASSLGDRLGAYEQYF | TGTGCCAGCAGCTTGGGGGATCGACTAGGTGCCTACGAGCAGTACTTC
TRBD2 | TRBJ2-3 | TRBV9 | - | CASSVEAGTDTQYF | TGTGCCAGCAGCGTAGAAGCGGGGACAGATACGCAGTATTTT
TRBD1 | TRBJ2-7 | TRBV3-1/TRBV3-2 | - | CASSQGYRGHEQYF | TGTGCCAGCAGCCAAGGGTACAGGGGCCACGAGCAGTACTTC
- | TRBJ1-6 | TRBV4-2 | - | CASSQTTGTSPLHF | TGTGCCAGCAGCCAAACGACAGGAACTTCACCCCTCCACTTT
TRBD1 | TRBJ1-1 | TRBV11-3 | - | CASSFRGLNTEAFF | TGTGCCAGCAGCTTTAGGGGGCTGAACACTGAAGCTTTCTTT
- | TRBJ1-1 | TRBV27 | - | CASSLQVVGFAEAFF | TGTGCCAGCAGTTTACAGGTCGTGGGTTTTGCTGAAGCTTTCTTT
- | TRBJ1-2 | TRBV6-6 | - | CASSGLVNREGYTF | TGTGCCAGCAGCGGGCTCGTAAACCGGGAAGGCTACACCTTC
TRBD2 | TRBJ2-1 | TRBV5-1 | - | CASSSSSGRATEQFF | TGCGCCAGCAGCTCTTCTAGCGGGAGGGCCACTGAGCAGTTCTTC
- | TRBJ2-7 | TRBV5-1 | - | CASSLEGQNSYEQYF | TGCGCCAGCAGCTTGGAAGGACAGAACTCCTACGAGCAGTACTTC
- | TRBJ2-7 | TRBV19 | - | CASSPSGGFIYEQYF | TGTGCCAGTAGCCCCTCGGGGGGCTTTATCTACGAGCAGTACTTC
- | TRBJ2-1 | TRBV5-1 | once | CASSLVRTGTGRLADYNEQFF | TGCGCCAGCAGCTTGGTCCGAACCGGGACAGGGAGACTAGCGGACTACAATGAGCAGTTCTTC
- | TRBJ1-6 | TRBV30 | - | CAWSVRGQGLNLNSPLHF | TGTGCCTGGAGTGTAAGGGGTCAGGGTCTCAACCTAAATTCACCCCTCCACTTT
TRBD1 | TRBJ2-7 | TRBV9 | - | CASSFRTGASYEQYF | TGTGCCAGCAGCTTCCGGACAGGGGCCTCCTACGAGCAGTACTTC
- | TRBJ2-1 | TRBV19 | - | CASRQHTQNEQFF | TGTGCCAGCCGTCAACATACGCAAAATGAGCAGTTCTTC
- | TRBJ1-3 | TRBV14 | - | CASSQGTAGPGNTIYF | TGTGCCAGCAGCCAAGGGACAGCCGGTCCTGGAAACACCATATATTTT